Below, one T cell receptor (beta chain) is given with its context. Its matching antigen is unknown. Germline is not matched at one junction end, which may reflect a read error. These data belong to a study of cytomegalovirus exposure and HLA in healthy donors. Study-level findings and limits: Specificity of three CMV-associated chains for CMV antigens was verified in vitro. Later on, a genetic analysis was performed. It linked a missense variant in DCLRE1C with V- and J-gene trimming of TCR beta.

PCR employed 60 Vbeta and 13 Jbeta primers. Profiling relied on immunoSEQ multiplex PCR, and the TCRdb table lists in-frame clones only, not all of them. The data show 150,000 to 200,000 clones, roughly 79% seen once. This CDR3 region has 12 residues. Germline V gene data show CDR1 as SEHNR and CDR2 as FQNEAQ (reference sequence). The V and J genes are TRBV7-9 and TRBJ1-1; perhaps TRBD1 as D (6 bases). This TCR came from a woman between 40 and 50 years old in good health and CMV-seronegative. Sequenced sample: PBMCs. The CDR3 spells CSSSAQGPEAFF. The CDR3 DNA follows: TGTTCCAGCAGCGCACAGGGCCCTGAAGCTTTCTTT.